This T cell receptor beta chain originates from a study of Ad26.COV2.S vaccination and SARS-CoV-2 variants. Study in general: Donor was assigned to the Ad26.COV2.S arm of trial COV1001. Ad26.COV2.S shots went into the muscle once or twice, 56 days apart.

Treatment described: about 20 received Ad26.COV2.S at low or high dose, single or two shots; roughly five received placebo; per-sample allocation not given. Samples came from day 63 after the first vaccine or placebo injection. This person who donated was an adult of 18-55 years in Boston. This table comes from immunoSEQ multiplex PCR, and its TCRdb copy is limited to in-frame clones, with some not included. The profile shows 300,000 to 350,000 clones, 85% to 90% of them singletons. Trimming took 4 bases from V and 2 from J, leaving 21 bases between them. From germline, CDR1 is SGHAT and CDR2 FQNNGV. The CDR3 runs to 18 residues.

The sequences come from peripheral blood, collected in a trial of Ad26.COV2.S vaccine versus placebo. This clonotype originated in a person aged 18-65 years who received the Ad26.COV2.S COVID-19 vaccine or a placebo. The rearrangement links TRBV11-2 to TRBJ1-3, with D perhaps matching TRBD1 (5 bases). The CDR3 region is CASSSDSFYPSTGNTIYF. The CDR3, as DNA: TGTGCCAGCAGCTCCGACAGTTTTTACCCCTCGACTGGAAACACCATATATTTT.